This T cell receptor (beta chain) was retrieved from a study of beta chain features in type 1 diabetes. About the study: Across all samples, 100 million to 130 million sorted cells were examined. Study-level results: For Type 1 diabetes patients, all four CD4+ subsets carried TCRB CDR3s that were moderately but significantly shorter.

One heparinised blood draw, averaging roughly 120 mL, came from each donor. By way of CD45RO/CCR7/CD25/CD127/CD95/CD27, the CD4+ regulatory, stem cell-like memory, central memory and naive cells were sorted. Only a few counts were recorded for this clone. The antigen remains unidentified. Investigators reverse transcribed all isolated RNA, so they sequenced expressed TCRB transcripts. Generated by immunoSEQ multiplex PCR, the TCRdb table keeps only in-frame clones and is missing some. The sample includes roughly 140,000 clones, about 8.5% of them seen just once. The CDR3 is made up of 14 amino acids. Germline CDR1 is MNHNY and CDR2 is SVGAGI (reference sequence). V lost 6 bases to trimming and J lost 3 bases; unmatched junction nucleotides: 3.

The sequenced material came from central memory CD4+ T cells from blood. The TCR was taken from a man younger than 35 in good health. The V gene is TRBV6-6, the J gene TRBJ2-2; 8 bases match TRBD2. The CDR3 region has the DNA TGTGCCAGCAGGAAACTAGCGGACACCGGGGAGCTGTTTTTT. Amino acids: CASRKLADTGELFF.